This entry lists 20 T cell receptor beta chains sequenced from one sample in a study of cytomegalovirus exposure and HLA in healthy donors. The PCR used 60 Vbeta and 13 Jbeta primers. Produced via immunoSEQ multiplex PCR; TCRdb's table is partial and in-frame only. The table has some 110,000 clones, about three quarters seen once. The source material was PBMCs. These receptors came from a woman aged 25 to 45 in good health and CMV-seronegative.

This rearrangement joins TRBV7-2 to TRBJ2-5, with 7 bases that match TRBD1. This CDR3 is built from 14 residues. The ends lost 5 bases at V and 4 bases at J; junction bases unmatched: 7. Per germline, CDR1 SGHTA and CDR2 FQGNSA. The CDR3 protein is CASSRQGQGETQYF. DNA of the CDR3: TGTGCCAGCAGCCGACAGGGTCAGGGAGAGACCCAGTACTTC.

This clone was detected a few times. The V and J genes are TRBV7-2 and TRBJ2-1; 9 positions match TRBD2. Germline CDR1 reads SGHTA; CDR2 reads FQGNSA. The CDR3 covers 15 residues. V was pared by 4 bases and J by 2 bases, with 3 bases of the junction left unmatched. The CDR3 DNA is TGTGCCAGCAGCTCTAGCGGGATCCCCTACAATGAGCAGTTCTTC. Translation gives CASSSSGIPYNEQFF.

The genes are TRBV6-6 and TRBJ1-2, with 7 positions matching TRBD1. Germline CDR1 MNHNY, CDR2 SVGAGI (reference sequence). The CDR3 is made up of 12 amino acids. The J segment lost 2 bases and the V segment lost 10 bases, leaving 4 bases of the junction unmatched. The CDR3 here is CAIPTGNYGYTF. CDR3 in DNA: TGTGCCATCCCGACAGGGAACTATGGCTACACCTTC.

This sequence joins TRBV7-3 and TRBJ1-6; 10 nucleotides agree with TRBD1. Germline trimming cut 5 bases from V and 8 bases from J; bases unmatched to any gene: 3. Germline CDR1 reads SGHTA; CDR2 reads FQGTGA. There are 14 residues in the CDR3. The chain's CDR3 is CASSVGTGDSPLHF. For the CDR3, the DNA is TGTGCCAGCAGCGTCGGGACAGGGGATTCACCCCTCCACTTT.

The rearrangement joins TRBV9 to TRBJ1-1; possibly TRBD1 for D (5 bases). The V and J ends lost 3 bases and 4 bases respectively, with 10 bases between them. The CDR3 loop spans 13 amino acids. Per the germline V gene, CDR1 is SGDLS and CDR2 is YYNGEE. The CDR3 reads CASSANQGTEAFF. The CDR3 region has the DNA TGTGCCAGCAGCGCCAACCAGGGCACTGAAGCTTTCTTT.

V and J are TRBV19 and TRBJ1-2, with 8 bases identical to TRBD1. The length of the CDR3 is 14 residues. V lost 6 bases to trimming and J lost 2 bases; unmatched junction nucleotides: 5. CDR1 is LNHDA, CDR2 SQIVND, per germline (reference sequence). DNA of the CDR3: TGTGCCAGTAGCCGACAGGGGCCGAACTATGGCTACACCTTC. Translated: CASSRQGPNYGYTF.

This chain connects TRBV15 to TRBJ2-2; D is uncertain. Trimming stripped 2 bases from V and 1 base from J, with 17 bases between. In germline, CDR1 is LNHNV, CDR2 YYDKDF (reference sequence). The CDR3 length is 18 residues. Here the CDR3 reads CATSRLPLALLNTGELFF. The CDR3 DNA is TGTGCCACCAGCAGACTACCTTTAGCCCTCCTGAACACCGGGGAGCTGTTTTTT.

This chain uses TRBV30 with TRBJ2-3, with 7 positions matching TRBD2. Germline-derived CDR1 and CDR2 are GTSNPN and SVGIG (reference sequence). After removal of 0 bases from V and 0 bases from J, the junction contained 6 bases not matched to a gene. This CDR3 is built from 16 residues. In nucleotides, the CDR3 is TGTGCCTGGAGTGTAGGGCTAGCGGCTAGCACAGATACGCAGTATTTT. This sequence encodes CAWSVGLAASTDTQYF.

The genes are TRBV5-8 and TRBJ2-7, with TRBD2 matching 8 bases. The germline V gene encodes CDR1 SGHTS and CDR2 YDEGEE. The CDR3 length is 17 residues. V lost 3 bases and J lost 0; bases outside the gene matches: 11. The CDR3 protein is CASSSSLGAGDSYEQYF. CDR3 nucleotides: TGTGCCAGCAGCTCGTCCTTGGGAGCGGGGGACTCCTACGAGCAGTACTTC.

The chain uses TRBV6-1 and TRBJ1-5, with no clear D. The CDR3 sequence is 12 residues long. Germline CDR1 MNHNS, CDR2 SASEGT. The ends were cut back, 4 bases at V and 4 bases at J, with 5 bases in the middle. CDR3 residues: CASSVPNQPQHF. CDR3 coding DNA: TGTGCCAGCAGTGTTCCTAATCAGCCCCAGCATTTT.

The V gene is TRBV2, the J gene TRBJ2-1; TRBD1 agrees at 11 bases. V shed 3 bases, J shed 4 bases, and the junction held 2 bases outside the gene matches. The CDR3 is 15 residues long. The germline CDR1 and CDR2 sequences are SNHLY and FYNNEI. CDR3 sequence reads: CASSEDRGQYNEQFF. The DNA of the CDR3 is TGTGCCAGCAGTGAGGACAGGGGGCAATACAATGAGCAGTTCTTC.

The chain recombines TRBV7-3 with TRBJ2-3; TRBD2 is a possible D gene (5 bases). Germline V gene data show CDR1 as SGHTA and CDR2 as FQGTGA. CDR3 size: 14 residues. V lost 3 bases, J lost 2 bases, and 9 bases lay in between. CDR3 nucleotide sequence: TGTGCCAGCAGCTTTTCCGACTACACAGATACGCAGTATTTT. Translation: CASSFSDYTDTQYF.

This chain uses TRBV5-1 with TRBJ2-6; 7 bases fit TRBD1. CDR1 and CDR2 (germline): SGHRS, YFSETQ. V lost 4 bases, J lost 4 bases, and 5 bases stayed unmatched. The CDR3 extends over 15 amino acids. CDR3 residues: CASSVRQGGANVLTF. The CDR3 nucleotides read TGCGCCAGCAGCGTGAGACAGGGAGGGGCCAACGTCCTGACTTTC.

This clone has more than one count but fewer than ten. The chain has TRBV5-5 and TRBJ2-7; perhaps TRBD2 as D (6 bases). Germline V gene data show CDR1 as SGHKS and CDR2 as YYEKEE (reference sequence). V was cut by 1 base and J by 1 base, with 9 bases left in between. CDR3 length equals 14 residues. The DNA for the CDR3 is TGTGCCAGCAGCTTGCTCGGGACTTCCTACGAGCAGTACTTC. Amino acid sequence: CASSLLGTSYEQYF.

This clone has just one count. At one boundary the junction diverges from the germline segment, which might be a read error. The genes are TRBV7-7 and TRBJ2-2; no definite D call. The CDR3 sequence is 14 residues long. Germline V lookup: CDR1 SSHAT, CDR2 FNYEAQ (reference sequence). The CDR3 is CASSLRPNTGELFF. As DNA, the CDR3 is TGTGCTAGCAGCTTGCGCCCAAACACCGGGGAGCTGTTTTTT.

The chain recombines TRBV7-9 with TRBJ2-3, with 8 nucleotides matching TRBD2. This CDR3 contains 14 residues. Germline values: CDR1 SEHNR, CDR2 FQNEAQ (reference sequence). The trim removed 5 bases at V and 2 bases at J, leaving 3 bases unmatched. The CDR3 is CASSLSGITDTQYF. In DNA, the CDR3 is TGTGCCAGCAGCCTTAGCGGGATCACAGATACGCAGTATTTT.

The chain combines TRBV29-1 with TRBJ2-7; 11 nucleotides match TRBD1. J gave up 4 bases and V 3 bases, and 2 bases lay outside the gene matches. The CDR3 loop spans 13 amino acids. CDR1 is SQVTM and CDR2 is ANQGSEA in the germline V gene. DNA of the CDR3: TGCAGCGTTGATGGACAGGGGGCATACGAGCAGTACTTC. Translating it yields CSVDGQGAYEQYF.

The J gene is TRBJ2-1, the V gene TRBV4-1; D is perhaps TRBD2 (5 bases). The germline gives CDR1 MGHRA, CDR2 YSYEKL. V lost 1 base and J 7 bases, leaving 17 bases between the germline ends. The CDR3 is 16 residues long. This CDR3 is CASSQGGWEIMNEQFF. CDR3 coding DNA: TGCGCCAGCAGCCAAGGCGGGTGGGAAATCATGAATGAGCAGTTCTTC.

This chain links TRBV7-2 with TRBJ1-1; possibly TRBD1 for D (6 bases). The length of the CDR3 is 15 residues. Germline values: CDR1 SGHTA, CDR2 FQGNSA. Trimming took 1 base from V and 5 from J, leaving 14 bases between them. CDR3 protein: CASSLVRGGRTEAFF. DNA for the CDR3: TGTGCCAGCAGCTTAGTTAGGGGGGGCCGGACTGAAGCTTTCTTT.

The rearrangement joins TRBV25-1 to TRBJ2-3, with 7 bases lining up with TRBD2. After removal of 1 base from V and 0 bases from J, the junction contained 4 bases not matched to a gene. This CDR3 spans 16 amino acids. Germline V gene lookup returns CDR1 MGHDK and CDR2 SYGVNS. This CDR3 is CASSEWGGRSTDTQYF. The CDR3 region has the DNA TGTGCCAGCAGTGAATGGGGGGGACGGAGCACAGATACGCAGTATTTT.